The 19 T cell receptor beta chains given below trace back to one sample, sequenced in a study of PD-1 blockade in classical Hodgkin lymphoma. Time point here: cycle 4 day 1 (C4D1), after five to seven weeks of nivolumab. With no exception, relapse followed autologous stem cell transplantation in all patients, and brentuximab vedotin exposure varied. Clones were read by immunoSEQ multiplex PCR, and TCRdb kept only the in-frame ones, dropping some. The sample contains under 9,000 clones, 87% of which appear only once. The sample consisted of peripheral blood mononuclear cells (PBMCs), taken before the fourth cycle of nivolumab. The receptors were sampled from a human donor with classical Hodgkin lymphoma.

The chain joins TRBV6-1 to TRBJ1-4; 7 bases map to TRBD1. CDR1 MNHNS and CDR2 SASEGT come from the germline V gene. J lost 5 bases, V lost 6 bases, and 0 bases had no gene match. The CDR3 extends over 12 amino acids. The CDR3 region has the DNA TGTGCCAGCAGGGACAGGAATGAAAAACTGTTTTTT. This gives the protein CASRDRNEKLFF.

The rearrangement links TRBV7-6 to TRBJ2-1; D possibly corresponds to TRBD1 (7 bases). CDR1 SGHVS and CDR2 FNYEAQ come from the germline V gene. The CDR3 extends over 15 amino acids. Trimming took off 5 bases at V and 0 bases at J, with 11 bases between the two ends. The CDR3 region has the DNA TGTGCCAGCAGCCACAGGGGAGGCTCCTACAATGAGCAGTTCTTC. It codes for CASSHRGGSYNEQFF. The full variable domain, completed using reference TRBV7-6 and TRBJ2-1, is GAGVSQSPRYKVTKRGQDVALRCDPISGHVSLYWYRQALGQGPEFLTYFNYEAQQDKSGLPNDRFSAERPEGSISTLTIQRTEQRDSAMYRCASSHRGGSYNEQFFGPGTRLTVL.

This clone was seen a single time. The rearrangement uses TRBV7-9 and TRBJ1-2, with D tentatively TRBD1 (5 bases). The germline V and J ends were trimmed by 1 base and 5 bases, with 14 bases remaining between them. The CDR3 spans 15 residues. Looked up from germline, CDR1 is SEHNR and CDR2 is FQNEAQ (reference sequence). For the CDR3, the DNA is TGTGCCAGCAGCTTAGACAGCGGGGGGAGATATGGCTACACCTTC. Protein sequence: CASSLDSGGRYGYTF.

This chain joins TRBV2 and TRBJ1-2; 7 bases are shared with TRBD1. CDR1 is SNHLY and CDR2 is FYNNEI in the germline V gene. CDR3 size: 15 residues. The trim removed 2 bases at V and 8 bases at J, leaving 11 bases unmatched. The CDR3 region is CASSERRDSVSGYTF. The CDR3 DNA sequence: TGTGCCAGCAGTGAAAGAAGGGACAGTGTCTCCGGCTACACCTTC.

J is TRBJ2-5 and V is TRBV7-2, with D uncertain. V shed 4 bases and J shed 2 bases, with 14 bases lying between them. In germline, CDR1 is SGHTA, CDR2 FQGNSA. The CDR3 has 15 residues. The CDR3 reads CASSSPPRGQETQYF. The DNA for the CDR3 is TGTGCCAGCAGCTCCCCCCCTAGAGGACAAGAGACCCAGTACTTC.

The chain uses TRBV7-2 and TRBJ1-1, with a weak D call TRBD1 (6 bases). The CDR3 covers 13 residues. V lost 5 bases and J lost 6, with 13 bases in between. Germline loops: CDR1 SGHTA, CDR2 FQGNSA. The CDR3 spells CASSTSQGAEAFF. The CDR3 nucleotides are TGTGCCAGCAGCACCTCACAGGGAGCTGAAGCTTTCTTT.

This clone is medium-sized (0.01 to 0.1%) within its sample. This chain connects TRBV15 to TRBJ2-5; TRBD1 or TRBD2 may be the D gene (5 bases each). Per the germline V gene, CDR1 is LNHNV and CDR2 is YYDKDF (reference sequence). The V end was cut by 6 bases, the J end by 4 bases, with 12 bases between. This CDR3 spans 13 amino acids. Here the CDR3 reads CATSWFGGETQYF. The CDR3 DNA sequence: TGTGCCACCAGTTGGTTTGGGGGAGAGACCCAGTACTTC.

CDR3 protein: CASSKGGTSGLLLPSYEQYF. The CDR3 coding sequence is TGTGCCAGCAGCAAAGGGGGGACTAGCGGGCTCCTTCTCCCCTCCTACGAGCAGTACTTC. The chain couples TRBV21-1 to TRBJ2-7; the D call in the table, TRBD2, was not verified against the DNA. TRBV21-1 is flagged as a pseudogene. CDR3 length: 20 amino acids.

The genes are TRBV5-8 and TRBJ2-5, with 12 positions matching TRBD2. CDR1 is SGHTS, CDR2 YDEGEE, per germline. This CDR3 has 15 amino acids. V was clipped by 6 bases and J by 4 bases; unmatched bases: 7. CDR3 in DNA: TGTGCCAGCACCCAGACTAGCGGGAGCACAGAGACCCAGTACTTC. It translates to CASTQTSGSTETQYF. Combining the CDR3 with reference TRBV5-8 and TRBJ2-5 gives the whole variable domain EAGVTQSPTHLIKTRGQQATLRCSPISGHTSVYWYQQALGLGLQFLLWYDEGEERNRGNFPPRFSGRQFPNYSSELNVNALELEDSALYLCASTQTSGSTETQYFGPGTRLLVL.

The CDR3 reads CASSSPGTSGSHEQFF. As DNA, the CDR3 is TGTGCCAGCAGCTCCCCCGGGACTAGCGGGAGCCATGAGCAGTTCTTC. This chain uses TRBV7-9 with TRBJ2-1; 14 nucleotides agree with TRBD2. CDR3 length: 16 amino acids. The junction had 7 bases not matched to a gene; V was cut back by 4 bases and J by 8 bases. Germline V CDR1 and CDR2: SEHNR, FQNEAQ (reference sequence).

V usage is TRBV30 and J usage is TRBJ1-4; D is ambiguous. This CDR3 comprises 13 residues. The V gene's germline CDR1 is GTSNPN and CDR2 SVGIG (reference sequence). The V gene lost 4 bases and the J gene lost 7 bases, with 13 bases spanning the gap. CDR3 amino acids: CAWKLAGGEKLFF. The CDR3 DNA is TGTGCCTGGAAGCTGGCAGGAGGTGAAAAACTGTTTTTT.

For the CDR3, the DNA is TGTGCCAGCAGTTACCGCCTAGCGGGAGATACGCAGTATTTT. It codes for CASSYRLAGDTQYF. V and J are TRBV6-6 and TRBJ2-3, with TRBD2 identical over 8 bases. Germline V gene data show CDR1 as MNHNY and CDR2 as SVGAGI (reference sequence). This CDR3 is 14 amino acids long. V was clipped by 2 bases and J by 5 bases; unmatched bases: 3.

The J gene is TRBJ2-3, the V gene TRBV6-1; TRBD2 aligns across 14 bases. Germline V lookup: CDR1 MNHNS, CDR2 SASEGT. V was clipped by 3 bases and J by 6 bases; unmatched bases: 5. The CDR3 sequence is 16 residues long. The CDR3 DNA is TGTGCCAGCAGTGAGGGACTAGCGGGAGATATGGATACGCAGTATTTT. Protein: CASSEGLAGDMDTQYF.

The J gene is TRBJ2-5, the V gene TRBV7-8, with 14 bases aligning to TRBD2. Trimming took 2 bases from V and 4 from J; bases not matched to a gene: 3. The CDR3 loop spans 16 amino acids. Germline V gene data show CDR1 as SGHVS and CDR2 as FQNEAQ. CDR3 bases: TGTGCCAGCAGCTTAAGACTAGCGGGAGGGACAGAGACCCAGTACTTC. Encoded protein: CASSLRLAGGTETQYF.

V gene TRBV11-2 combines with J gene TRBJ1-1, with D maybe TRBD1 (5 bases). This CDR3 has 14 residues. Germline CDR1 is SGHAT and CDR2 is FQNNGV. Trimming took 1 base from V and 1 from J, leaving 7 bases between them. The CDR3 loop is CASSLGGANTEAFF. CDR3 sequence (DNA): TGTGCCAGCAGCTTAGGAGGGGCGAACACTGAAGCTTTCTTT.

This sequence joins TRBV15 and TRBJ2-7; D unclear. The V and J ends lost 0 bases and 3 bases respectively, with 12 bases between them. The germline gives CDR1 LNHNV, CDR2 YYDKDF (reference sequence). The CDR3 is 15 residues long. The CDR3 sequence: CATSRDLVVSYEQYF. The CDR3 DNA follows: TGTGCCACCAGCAGAGATCTTGTGGTTAGCTACGAGCAGTACTTC.

The gene calls are TRBV28 and TRBJ2-3; 7 bases map to TRBD1. After removal of 7 bases from V and 1 base from J, the junction contained 5 bases not matched to a gene. The CDR3 runs 14 residues. Germline lookup yields CDR1 MDHEN and CDR2 SYDVKM. The CDR3 here is CASNRGWGTDTQYF. CDR3 DNA: TGTGCCAGCAACAGGGGATGGGGCACAGATACGCAGTATTTT.

CDR3 in DNA: TGTGCCAGCAGTTACTCGCGGAGCGGCTTCTACAATGAGCAGTTCTTC. Translating it yields CASSYSRSGFYNEQFF. This sequence joins TRBV6-5 and TRBJ2-1; the D gene is possibly TRBD2 (5 bases). Germline V gives CDR1 MNHEY, CDR2 SVGAGI. V dropped 0 bases and J dropped 3 bases, with 12 bases sitting between them. The CDR3 consists of 16 residues.

V and J are TRBV7-3 and TRBJ2-3; D uncertain. Germline V gene data show CDR1 as SGHTA and CDR2 as FQGTGA. Trimming cost V 5 bases and J 0 bases, with 9 bases left between them. CDR3 length equals 14 residues. CDR3 region: CASSLDLSTDTQYF. In DNA form, the CDR3 reads TGTGCCAGCAGCCTCGATCTGAGCACAGATACGCAGTATTTT. Looking up the rest from reference TRBV7-3 and TRBJ2-3 gives the full variable domain: GAGVSQTPSNKVTEKGKYVELRCDPISGHTALYWYRQSLGQGPEFLIYFQGTGAADDSGLPNDRFFAVRPEGSVSTLKIQRTERGDSAVYLCASSLDLSTDTQYFGPGTRLTVL.